This T cell receptor beta chain derives from a study of blood T cell repertoires in COVID-19. Looked up from germline, CDR1 is SEHNR and CDR2 is FQNEAQ (reference sequence). Between the trimmed V and J ends, which lost 1 base and 8 bases, there was a span of 11 bases. This CDR3 spans 13 amino acids. The repertoire was sequenced with immunoSEQ multiplex PCR; TCRdb's copy has only in-frame clones and lacks some. The table records roughly 150,000 clones, about 87% of them present only once. The chain employs TRBV7-9 and TRBJ1-1; possibly TRBD1 for D (6 bases). The source material was peripheral blood. This sequence was found in a woman older than 75 with acute or convalescent COVID-19. The CDR3 sequence is CASSLEGQTEAFF. The CDR3 DNA reads TGTGCCAGCAGCTTAGAGGGACAAACAGAAGCTTTCTTT. The full variable domain, completed using reference TRBV7-9 and TRBJ1-1, is DTGVSQNPRHKITKRGQNVTFRCDPISEHNRLYWYRQTLGQGPEFLTYFQNEAQLEKSRLLSDRFSAERPKGSFSTLEIQRTEQGDSAMYLCASSLEGQTEAFFGQGTRLTVV.